The next 23 T cell receptor beta chains were all read from a single sample in a study of PD-1 blockade in classical Hodgkin lymphoma. Assay: immunoSEQ multiplex PCR; the TCRdb copy retains only in-frame clones and omits some. The sample consists of over 90,000 clones, approximately 92% of them appearing once. All patients relapsed after autologous stem cell transplantation, and brentuximab vedotin exposure varied. The sample consisted of peripheral blood mononuclear cells (PBMCs), taken before the second cycle of nivolumab. The receptors stem from a human donor with classical Hodgkin lymphoma.

The chain recombines TRBV4-1 with TRBJ2-1; D gene unclear. The CDR3 has 14 amino acids. Trimming cost V 0 bases and J 8 bases, with 11 bases left between them. Germline CDR1 MGHRA, CDR2 YSYEKL. CDR3 coding DNA: TGCGCCAGCAGCCAAGACCCCGTCCCGGATGAGCAGTTCTTC. As protein: CASSQDPVPDEQFF.

The rearrangement joins TRBV11-2 to TRBJ2-7; D is perhaps TRBD1 (6 bases). The germline V gene encodes CDR1 SGHAT and CDR2 FQNNGV. V lost 5 bases to trimming and J lost 2 bases, with 10 bases between them. The length of the CDR3 is 13 residues. The CDR3 bases are TGTGCCAGCAGCCGCGACAGGACCTACGAGCAGTACTTC. The encoded protein is CASSRDRTYEQYF. The full variable domain, with the rest looked up from reference TRBV11-2 and TRBJ2-7, is EAGVAQSPRYKIIEKRQSVAFWCNPISGHATLYWYQQILGQGPKLLIQFQNNGVVDDSQLPKDRFSAERLKGVDSTLKIQPAKLEDSAVYLCASSRDRTYEQYFGPGTRLTVT.

The J gene is TRBJ2-1, the V gene TRBV5-1; 12 bases are a match to TRBD1. Germline loops: CDR1 SGHRS, CDR2 YFSETQ. The ends lost 4 bases at V and 7 bases at J; junction bases unmatched: 9. The CDR3 consists of 16 residues. CDR3 residues: CASSPLGTGGRNEQFF. DNA for the CDR3: TGCGCCAGCAGCCCTCTCGGGACAGGGGGCAGAAATGAGCAGTTCTTC.

This rearrangement joins TRBV6-5 to TRBJ1-5; 8 bases fit TRBD1. The CDR3 contains 15 residues. The V segment lost 0 bases and the J segment 4 bases; nucleotides outside the gene matches: 2. The germline V gene encodes CDR1 MNHEY and CDR2 SVGAGI. CDR3 in DNA: TGTGCCAGCAGTTACTCGAGACAGGGGAATCAGCCCCAGCATTTT. The encoded protein is CASSYSRQGNQPQHF.

This chain links TRBV2 with TRBJ2-1; TRBD2 aligns across 8 bases. Losses at the gene ends were 8 bases for V and 6 bases for J; bases not matched to a gene: 9. This CDR3 is 14 amino acids long. Germline CDR1 is SNHLY and CDR2 is FYNNEI. CDR3 residues: CASYKAGAANEQFF. CDR3 coding DNA: TGTGCCAGCTACAAAGCGGGGGCCGCCAATGAGCAGTTCTTC. Variable domain in full (rest from reference TRBV2 and TRBJ2-1): EPEVTQTPSHQVTQMGQEVILRCVPISNHLYFYWYRQILGQKVEFLVSFYNNEISEKSEIFDDQFSVERPDGSNFTLKIRSTKLEDSAMYFCASYKAGAANEQFFGPGTRLTVL.

V and J are TRBV9 and TRBJ2-3; tentatively, D is TRBD1 (6 bases). Germline CDR1 reads SGDLS; CDR2 reads YYNGEE. The CDR3 contains 14 residues. The germline V and J ends were trimmed by 4 bases and 1 base, with 10 bases remaining between them. This chain's CDR3 is CASSTGTRTDTQYF. For the CDR3, the DNA is TGTGCCAGCAGCACAGGGACCCGCACAGATACGCAGTATTTT.

This chain uses TRBV19 with TRBJ1-5, with D unclear. Germline CDR1 and CDR2: LNHDA and SQIVND (reference sequence). V lost 8 bases to trimming and J lost 0 bases, with 29 bases between them. CDR3 length equals 20 residues. The CDR3 DNA reads as TGTGCCAGTGTAGTTGCTGGGTGGAGGTCGGATAGGTATAGCAATCAGCCCCAGCATTTT. As protein: CASVVAGWRSDRYSNQPQHF. Supplemented by reference TRBV19 and TRBJ1-5, the full variable domain reads DGGITQSPKYLFRKEGQNVTLSCEQNLNHDAMYWYRQDPGQGLRLIYYSQIVNDFQKGDIAEGYSVSREKKESFPLTVTSAQKNPTAFYLCASVVAGWRSDRYSNQPQHFGDGTRLSIL.

The chain combines TRBV27 with TRBJ2-1, with TRBD2 identical over 9 bases. The germline V gene encodes CDR1 MNHEY and CDR2 SMNVEV (reference sequence). This CDR3 has 17 residues. V lost 4 bases, J lost 2 bases, and 9 bases stayed unmatched. The CDR3 sequence is CASSYGTGTSPYNEQFF. CDR3 coding DNA: TGTGCCAGCAGTTACGGAACCGGGACTAGCCCCTACAATGAGCAGTTCTTC.

The J gene is TRBJ2-7, the V gene TRBV28, with a tentative D call TRBD2 (6 bases). The CDR3 sequence is 13 residues long. Germline-derived CDR1 and CDR2 are MDHEN and SYDVKM. Trimming pared 3 bases from V and 2 bases from J, leaving 8 bases between. The DNA of the CDR3 is TGTGCCAGCAGTTTCGGGGGTCCCTACGAGCAGTACTTC. This gives the protein CASSFGGPYEQYF. Full variable domain (outside the CDR3, taken from reference TRBV28 and TRBJ2-7): DVKVTQSSRYLVKRTGEKVFLECVQDMDHENMFWYRQDPGLGLRLIYFSYDVKMKEKGDIPEGYSVSREKKERFSLILESASTNQTSMYLCASSFGGPYEQYFGPGTRLTVT.

This chain uses TRBV27 with TRBJ2-1; no clear D. The CDR3 covers 13 residues. Germline CDR1 is MNHEY and CDR2 is SMNVEV (reference sequence). The germline V and J ends were trimmed by 0 bases and 7 bases, with 7 bases remaining between them. CDR3: CASSLSGSNEQFF. The CDR3 nucleotides are TGTGCCAGCAGTTTATCGGGCAGTAATGAGCAGTTCTTC.

This chain links TRBV28 with TRBJ1-5; D is possibly TRBD1 (5 bases). V lost 8 bases and J lost 6, with 20 bases in between. From germline, CDR1 is MDHEN and CDR2 SYDVKM. The CDR3 totals 15 residues. The CDR3 reads CASVGRQGSFQPQHF. CDR3 in DNA: TGTGCCAGCGTGGGAAGGCAGGGCTCTTTTCAGCCCCAGCATTTT.

The chain employs TRBV10-2 and TRBJ2-2; D is perhaps TRBD2 (5 bases). V was trimmed by 8 bases and J by 0 bases, leaving 7 bases between them. The CDR3 runs to 13 residues. Germline CDR1 and CDR2: WSHSY and SAAADI. CDR3 sequence: CASEGPNTGELFF. CDR3 bases: TGCGCCAGCGAGGGCCCGAACACCGGGGAGCTGTTTTTT.

CDR3 sequence: CASSNIWSSGTDTQYF. The CDR3 nucleotides read TGTGCCAGCAGCAATATATGGAGTAGCGGCACAGATACGCAGTATTTT. The V call is TRBV5-4, the J call TRBJ2-3; TRBD2 might be the D (5 bases). Deletions cut 4 bases from V and 1 base from J, with 16 bases between. In germline, CDR1 is SGHNT, CDR2 YYREEE (reference sequence). The CDR3 length is 16 residues.

This chain uses TRBV30 with TRBJ2-5; 10 nucleotides line up with TRBD2. This CDR3 region has 15 residues. V was pared by 3 bases and J by 2 bases, with 6 bases of the junction left unmatched. Germline CDR1 and CDR2: GTSNPN and SVGIG (reference sequence). The CDR3 nucleotides are TGTGCCTGGAGGCGACTAGCGGGTGTTCAAGAGACCCAGTACTTC. Its protein is CAWRRLAGVQETQYF.

Concerning this clone itself: The junction differs from germline at one of its ends, possibly a read error. The DNA for the CDR3 is TGTGCTAGCAGTCCCAAGACAGGGGGCTGGGAGACCCAGTACTTC. Its protein product is CASSPKTGGWETQYF. This chain uses TRBV7-7 with TRBJ2-5, with 10 nucleotides matching TRBD1. Germline V gene lookup returns CDR1 SSHAT and CDR2 FNYEAQ (reference sequence). The CDR3 is 15 residues long.

J is TRBJ2-1 and V is TRBV5-4; D not resolved. V gave up 4 bases and J gave up 12 bases, with 17 bases separating them. The germline V gene has CDR1 SGHNT and CDR2 YYREEE (reference sequence). This CDR3 region has 13 residues. CDR3 sequence reads: CASSINPAGPQFF. In nucleotides, the CDR3 is TGTGCCAGCAGCATAAACCCGGCTGGGCCGCAGTTCTTC.

The chain has TRBV28 and TRBJ1-1, with D unresolved. V lost 3 bases and J 5 bases, leaving 13 bases between the germline ends. Per the germline V gene, CDR1 is MDHEN and CDR2 is SYDVKM. This CDR3 has 14 amino acids. In nucleotides, the CDR3 is TGTGCCAGCAGTTTGACCCGTTTGGGTACTGAAGCTTTCTTT. Amino acid sequence: CASSLTRLGTEAFF.

This chain links TRBV6-5 with TRBJ2-7; D possibly corresponds to TRBD2 (6 bases). The V gene's germline CDR1 is MNHEY and CDR2 SVGAGI. Trimming pared 5 bases from V and 2 bases from J, leaving 10 bases between. This CDR3 has 13 amino acids. The CDR3 loop reads CASSSGPTYEQYF. CDR3 bases: TGTGCCAGCAGTAGCGGGCCTACCTACGAGCAGTACTTC.

The V call is TRBV29-1, the J call TRBJ2-3; a weak D match, TRBD1 (5 bases). This CDR3 has 12 amino acids. The V end lost 6 bases, the J end lost 6 bases, and 13 bases lay between the germline ends. Germline V gene lookup returns CDR1 SQVTM and CDR2 ANQGSEA. CDR3 protein: CSVDRVWDTQYF. The CDR3 DNA is TGCAGCGTCGACAGAGTCTGGGATACGCAGTATTTT.

This chain links TRBV6-1 with TRBJ1-1; no reliable D call. The germline V and J ends were trimmed by 2 bases and 0 bases, with 4 bases remaining between them. The CDR3 totals 13 residues. Germline lookup yields CDR1 MNHNS and CDR2 SASEGT. CDR3 DNA sequence: TGTGCCAGCAGTGAACCCGTGAACACTGAAGCTTTCTTT. Amino acid sequence: CASSEPVNTEAFF.

The V gene is TRBV5-8, the J gene TRBJ1-4, with TRBD1 identical over 11 bases. The CDR3 spans 16 residues. After removal of 5 bases from V and 5 bases from J, the junction contained 8 bases not matched to a gene. Germline CDR1 is SGHTS and CDR2 is YDEGEE. CDR3 in amino acids: CASSSGTGGINEKLFF. CDR3 in DNA: TGTGCCAGCAGTTCAGGGACAGGGGGTATCAATGAAAAACTGTTTTTT.

The rearrangement joins TRBV28 to TRBJ1-5; 11 bases are a match to TRBD1. This CDR3 contains 16 residues. V lost 5 bases, J lost 6 bases, and 9 bases stayed unmatched. From germline, CDR1 is MDHEN and CDR2 SYDVKM. The CDR3 here is CASSPAEGTGGQPQHF. The DNA for the CDR3 is TGTGCCAGCAGTCCCGCCGAAGGGACAGGGGGTCAGCCCCAGCATTTT.

Only one count was recorded for this clone. The chain uses TRBV2 and TRBJ2-4, with 10 bases lining up with TRBD1. In germline, CDR1 is SNHLY, CDR2 FYNNEI. The trim removed 6 bases at V and 2 bases at J, leaving 10 bases unmatched. The CDR3 extends over 17 amino acids. CDR3 nucleotides: TGTGCCAGCAGCGACGCGACAGGGGGCATAACCAAAAACATTCAGTACTTC. Translation: CASSDATGGITKNIQYF.